These 10 T cell receptor beta chains share one sample of origin, sequenced in a study of blood T cells in healthy people across ages. PCR was performed a second time for roughly 7 to 12 cycles using a sample-barcoded 5' primer and a J-beta primer mix. TCRdb called the 5' RACE reads again in MiXCR, with one record for every CDR3 protein. The sample lists about 1 million distinct CDR3 sequences, 40% to 45% occurring once. Material for sequencing was blood. The receptors derive from a woman aged 60-75 years in good health.

V and J are TRBV10-3 and TRBJ2-3, with 7 bases that match TRBD2. The CDR3 is 12 amino acids. V was clipped by 8 bases and J by 6 bases; unmatched bases: 5. In germline, CDR1 is ENHRY, CDR2 SYGVKD. CDR3 sequence (DNA): TGTGCCATCGGTCCGGGAGGCGATACGCAGTATTTT. This codes for CAIGPGGDTQYF.

V gene TRBV11-2 combines with J gene TRBJ2-7, with a weak D call TRBD2 (5 bases). CDR3 length: 14 residues. From germline, CDR1 is SGHAT and CDR2 FQNNGV. The V gene lost 5 bases and the J gene lost 2 bases, with 13 bases spanning the gap. The CDR3 loop is CASSHTRKPYEQYF. CDR3 nucleotide sequence: TGTGCCAGCAGCCATACTAGAAAACCCTACGAGCAGTACTTC.

Only a few counts were recorded for this clonotype. The chain links TRBV27 to TRBJ2-7; the D gene could be TRBD1 or TRBD2 (6 bases each). Trimming removed 2 bases at V and 5 bases at J, with 16 bases between. The CDR3 loop spans 15 amino acids. From germline, CDR1 is MNHEY and CDR2 SMNVEV (reference sequence). CDR3 protein: CASSLTGALSHEQYF. The CDR3 DNA reads TGTGCCAGCAGTTTAACGGGGGCTTTGTCCCACGAGCAGTACTTC.

Ten or more counts support this clonotype. The V and J genes are TRBV20-1 and TRBJ2-7, with TRBD1 matching 8 bases. From germline, CDR1 is DFQATT and CDR2 SNEGSKA (reference sequence). J was trimmed by 3 bases and V by 2 bases; bases with no gene match: 6. The CDR3 is 14 residues long. CDR3 amino acids: CSARPTGVSYEQYF. The CDR3 DNA follows: TGCAGTGCTAGACCGACAGGGGTTAGCTACGAGCAGTACTTC.

V and J are TRBV7-9 and TRBJ2-1; D remains unclear. This CDR3 is 13 amino acids long. V was shortened by 7 bases and J by 4 bases, with 11 bases between the two germline ends. In germline, CDR1 is SEHNR, CDR2 FQNEAQ (reference sequence). CDR3 sequence reads: CASNPPLYNEQFF. The CDR3 nucleotides are TGTGCCAGCAATCCTCCCCTGTACAATGAGCAGTTCTTC.

This clonotype was found a few times. The chain recombines TRBV5-1 with TRBJ2-1, with D possibly matching TRBD2 (5 bases). The V gene's germline CDR1 is SGHRS and CDR2 YFSETQ. Trimming cost V 0 bases and J 10 bases, with 17 bases left between them. CDR3 size: 15 residues. This CDR3 reads CASSLGAGGSDEQFF. Written as DNA, the CDR3 is TGCGCCAGCAGCTTGGGGGCCGGCGGGTCCGACGAGCAGTTCTTC.

CDR3 amino acids: CSASSGTQYF. CDR3 sequence (DNA): TGCAGTGCTAGTTCTGGGACCCAGTACTTC. V gene TRBV20-1 combines with J gene TRBJ2-5, with D unresolved. This CDR3 has 10 amino acids. V dropped 3 bases and J dropped 7 bases, with 6 bases sitting between them. From germline, CDR1 is DFQATT and CDR2 SNEGSKA (reference sequence).

This clonotype was seen only a few times. The V and J genes are TRBV5-1 and TRBJ1-2; 10 bases fit TRBD1. This CDR3 contains 15 residues. Looked up from germline, CDR1 is SGHRS and CDR2 is YFSETQ. V was clipped by 5 bases and J by 5 bases; unmatched bases: 9. CDR3 sequence reads: CASSPRTGGRYGYTF. The DNA for the CDR3 is TGCGCCAGCAGTCCAAGGACAGGGGGTCGGTATGGCTACACCTTC. Based on the CDR3 plus reference TRBV5-1 and TRBJ1-2, the full variable domain is KAGVTQTPRYLIKTRGQQVTLSCSPISGHRSVSWYQQTPGQGLQFLFEYFSETQRNKGNFPGRFSGRQFSNSRSEMNVSTLELGDSALYLCASSPRTGGRYGYTFGSGTRLTVV.

This clonotype was counted only a few times. The CDR3 region is CASSFYYEQYF. The CDR3 DNA sequence: TGTGCCAGCAGTTTCTATTACGAGCAGTACTTC. The genes are TRBV28 and TRBJ2-5; unclear D gene. The J call is doubtful: the DNA matches TRBJ2-7 better. This CDR3 is 11 amino acids long. In germline, CDR1 is MDHEN, CDR2 SYDVKM.

V usage is TRBV5-1 and J usage is TRBJ2-5; 10 bases match TRBD2. The DNA end lines up better with TRBJ2-7; the J call may be wrong. The CDR3 has 14 residues. The germline V gene has CDR1 SGHRS and CDR2 YFSETQ. This CDR3 is CASALAGVTYEQYF. The CDR3, as DNA: TGCGCCAGCGCTCTAGCGGGAGTAACCTACGAGCAGTACTTC.